This record concerns one TCR beta chain sequence. As yet, its antigen is unknown. TCRdb used MiXCR to reprocess the 5' RACE reads, holding one entry per CDR3 protein. This sample has 670,000 or so distinct CDR3 sequences, with 19% found just once. This entry comes from a study of CD8 T cells in ankylosing spondylitis. Study-wide points: Characteristic of ankylosing spondylitis blood, it appeared, was a TCR beta motif comprising about eight highly homologous variants.

Material: blood, either unsorted or a sorted T cell fraction (not recorded which). The receptor was derived from a male donor with ankylosing spondylitis.

CDR3: CSALDRGGNSPLHF. The CDR3 nucleotides are TGCAGTGCTCTAGACAGGGGGGGTAATTCACCCCTCCACTTT. The gene calls are TRBV20-1 and TRBJ1-6; TRBD1 agrees at 9 bases. V lost 5 bases, J lost 6 bases, and 5 bases stayed unmatched. CDR3 length: 14 amino acids. In germline, CDR1 is DFQATT, CDR2 SNEGSKA (reference sequence).